The present T cell receptor (gamma chain) was sequenced within a study of gamma delta lymphoproliferative disorders and STAT genes. Overall study results and limits: Low-frequency NGS calls may be less specific, so public or private leukemic clones need confirmation. Most major patient clonotypes were shared with at least one healthy donor.

The receptor sequences were amplified from genomic DNA of peripheral blood mononuclear cells. TCRdb redid the clone calls on the multiplex PCR reads with CATT. The table has some 4,300 gamma-chain clones, roughly 7% seen once. Comments on this clone: What it recognizes is unknown. A read error likely explains this, since a far larger clone differs by one base. Other DNA sequences from this sample encode an identical CDR3 as well.

Sample: blood. This clonotype was obtained from a human donor in good health.

The CDR3 reads CATWKFYYKKLF. The CDR3 DNA reads TGTGCCACCTGGAAATTCTATTATAAGAAACTCTTT. The chain employs TRGV8 and TRGJ1 or TRGJ2. TCRdb records no J gene; here it was assigned by comparing the DNA to germline. J lost 4 bases, V lost 6 bases, and 6 bases had no gene match. This CDR3 has 12 residues. Germline V gene lookup returns CDR1 VENAVY and CDR2 YDSYNSRV.